This T cell receptor (beta chain) was documented in a study of OX40 agonist ivuxolimab in advanced cancers. Cycle 7 day 1, cycle 4 day 1, and baseline were the timepoints at which blood was sampled. This CDR3 has 16 residues. The germline V gene encodes CDR1 SGHRS and CDR2 YFSETQ. Between the trimmed V and J ends, which lost 0 bases and 6 bases, there was a span of 19 bases. Study findings and constraints: Normalized T-cell clonal expansion was also low in a subset of nonresponders. Researchers report that CD8+ T cells had, on average, more expanded clones than CD4+.

In the case of this clone: The antigen is unknown.

Clones were read by immunoSEQ multiplex PCR, and TCRdb kept only the in-frame ones, dropping some. The sample lists just under 65,000 clones, roughly 86% occurring once. Specimen: CD4+ or CD8+ T cells sorted from blood, collected in a trial of the OX40 agonist ivuxolimab. The sequence was obtained from an adult with an advanced solid tumor such as melanoma, head and neck, liver or kidney cancer. This rearrangement joins TRBV5-1 to TRBJ2-7; D tentatively fits TRBD1 or TRBD2 (5 bases each). The CDR3 spells CASSLGSGTLRGEQYF. In DNA form, the CDR3 reads TGCGCCAGCAGCTTGGGATCCGGGACGCTGAGGGGCGAGCAGTACTTC.